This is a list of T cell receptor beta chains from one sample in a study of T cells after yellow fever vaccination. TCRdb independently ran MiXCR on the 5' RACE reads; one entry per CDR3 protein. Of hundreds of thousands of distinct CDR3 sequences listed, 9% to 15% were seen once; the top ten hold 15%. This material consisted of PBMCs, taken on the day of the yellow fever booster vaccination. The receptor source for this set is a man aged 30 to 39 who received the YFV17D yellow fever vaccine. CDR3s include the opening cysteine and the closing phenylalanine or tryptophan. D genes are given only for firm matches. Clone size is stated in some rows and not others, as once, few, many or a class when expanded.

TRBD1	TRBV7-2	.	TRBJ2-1	CASSLGRGQINEQFF	TGTGCCAGCAGCTTAGGAAGGGGACAGATTAATGAGCAGTTCTTC
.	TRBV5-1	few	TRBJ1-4	CASNSGEANEKLFF	TGCGCCAGCAACTCCGGAGAGGCTAATGAAAAACTGTTTTTT
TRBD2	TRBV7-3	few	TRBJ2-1	CASSLHSGSPEQFF	TGTGCCAGCAGCTTACATAGCGGGAGTCCTGAGCAGTTCTTC
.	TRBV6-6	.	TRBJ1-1	CASSYSEAFF	TGTGCCAGCAGTTACTCGGAGGCTTTCTTT
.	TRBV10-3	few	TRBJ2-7	CAISVPATYEQYF	TGTGCCATCAGCGTACCAGCCACCTACGAGCAGTACTTC
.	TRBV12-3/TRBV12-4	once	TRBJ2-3	CASRPRPVSGQYF	TGTGCCAGCAGGCCCCGCCCCGTATCTGGGCAGTATTTT
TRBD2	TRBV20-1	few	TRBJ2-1	CSARSPPGLAVSYNEQFF	TGCAGTGCTAGATCACCTCCGGGACTAGCGGTCTCCTACAATGAGCAGTTCTTC
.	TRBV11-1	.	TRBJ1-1	CASSLMIWGNTEAFF	TGTGCCAGCAGCTTAATGATTTGGGGGAACACTGAAGCTTTCTTT
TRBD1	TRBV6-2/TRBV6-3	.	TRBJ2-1	CASSYSSTGMASNEQFF	TGTGCCAGCAGTTACTCGTCGACAGGGATGGCATCGAATGAGCAGTTCTTC
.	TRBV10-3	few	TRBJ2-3	CAISEQQRGTDTQYF	TGTGCCATCAGTGAGCAACAGCGGGGCACAGATACGCAGTATTTT
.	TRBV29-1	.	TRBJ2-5	CSVVPGTGRQETQYF	TGCAGCGTTGTTCCTGGAACTGGCCGCCAAGAGACCCAGTACTTC
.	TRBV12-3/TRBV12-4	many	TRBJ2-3	CASHLWGTDTQYF	TGTGCCAGCCACCTGTGGGGAACAGATACGCAGTATTTT
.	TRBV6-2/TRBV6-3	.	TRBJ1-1	CATRERGTEAFF	TGTGCCACCCGGGAGCGGGGCACTGAAGCTTTCTTT
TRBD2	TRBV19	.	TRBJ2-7	CASSVGLAGTRSYEQYF	TGTGCCAGTAGTGTCGGACTAGCGGGGACCCGCTCCTACGAGCAGTACTTC
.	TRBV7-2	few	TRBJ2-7	CASSPGGRGSYEQYF	TGTGCCAGCAGCCCAGGGGGGCGGGGGTCCTACGAGCAGTACTTC
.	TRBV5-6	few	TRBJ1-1	CASSLEPKWTEAFF	TGTGCCAGCAGCTTGGAACCGAAGTGGACTGAAGCTTTCTTT
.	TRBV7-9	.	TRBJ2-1	CASSPVVVRSYNEQFF	TGTGCCAGCAGCCCCGTGGTGGTTCGCTCCTACAATGAGCAGTTCTTC
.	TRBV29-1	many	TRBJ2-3	CSEKGVSDTQYF	TGCAGCGAAAAGGGGGTTTCGGATACGCAGTATTTT
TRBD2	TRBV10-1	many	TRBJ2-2	CASSSGTANTGELFF	TGCGCCAGCTCTAGCGGGACCGCGAACACCGGGGAGCTGTTTTTT
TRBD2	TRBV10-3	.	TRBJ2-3	CAISAIAGGPDTQYF	TGTGCCATCAGCGCTATAGCGGGAGGGCCAGATACGCAGTATTTT
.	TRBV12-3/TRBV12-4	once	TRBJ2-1	CASSPQGTNYNEQFF	TGTGCCAGCAGTCCACAGGGGACTAACTACAATGAGCAGTTCTTC
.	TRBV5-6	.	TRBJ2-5	CASSMTLVKTQYF	TGTGCCAGCAGCATGACCCTAGTGAAGACCCAGTACTTC
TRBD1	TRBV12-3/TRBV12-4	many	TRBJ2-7	CASSPRRGLYEQYF	TGTGCCAGCAGTCCGCGAAGGGGGCTGTACGAGCAGTACTTC
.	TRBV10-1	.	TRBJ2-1	CASSEIRTAHEQFF	TGCGCCAGCAGTGAGATTCGAACGGCCCATGAGCAGTTCTTC